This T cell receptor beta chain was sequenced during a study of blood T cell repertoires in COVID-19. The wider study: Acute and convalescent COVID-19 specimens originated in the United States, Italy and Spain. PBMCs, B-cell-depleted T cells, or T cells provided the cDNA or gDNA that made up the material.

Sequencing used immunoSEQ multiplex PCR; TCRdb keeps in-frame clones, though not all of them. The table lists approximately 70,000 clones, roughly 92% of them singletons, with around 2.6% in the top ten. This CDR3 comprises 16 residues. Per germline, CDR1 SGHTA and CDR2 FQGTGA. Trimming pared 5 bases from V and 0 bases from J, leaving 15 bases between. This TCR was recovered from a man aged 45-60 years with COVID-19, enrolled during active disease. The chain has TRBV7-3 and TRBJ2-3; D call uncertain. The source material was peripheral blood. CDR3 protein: CASSPGQSSSTDTQYF. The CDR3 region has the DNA TGTGCCAGCAGCCCAGGCCAATCCTCTAGCACAGATACGCAGTATTTT. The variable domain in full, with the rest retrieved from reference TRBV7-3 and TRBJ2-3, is GAGVSQTPSNKVTEKGKYVELRCDPISGHTALYWYRQSLGQGPEFLIYFQGTGAADDSGLPNDRFFAVRPEGSVSTLKIQRTERGDSAVYLCASSPGQSSSTDTQYFGPGTRLTVL.